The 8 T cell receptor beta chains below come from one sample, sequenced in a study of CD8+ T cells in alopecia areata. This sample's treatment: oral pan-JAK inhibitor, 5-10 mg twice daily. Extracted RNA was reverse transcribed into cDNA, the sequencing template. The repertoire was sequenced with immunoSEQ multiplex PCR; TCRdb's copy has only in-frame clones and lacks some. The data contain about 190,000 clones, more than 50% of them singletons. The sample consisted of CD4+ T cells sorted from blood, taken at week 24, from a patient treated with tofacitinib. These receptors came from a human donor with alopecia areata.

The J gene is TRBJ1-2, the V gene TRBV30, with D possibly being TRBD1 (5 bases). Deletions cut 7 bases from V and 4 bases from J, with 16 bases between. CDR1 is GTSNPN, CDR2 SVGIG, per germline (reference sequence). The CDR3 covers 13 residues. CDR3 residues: CAFPRRQGYGYTF. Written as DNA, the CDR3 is TGTGCCTTCCCTAGGCGGCAGGGCTATGGCTACACCTTC.

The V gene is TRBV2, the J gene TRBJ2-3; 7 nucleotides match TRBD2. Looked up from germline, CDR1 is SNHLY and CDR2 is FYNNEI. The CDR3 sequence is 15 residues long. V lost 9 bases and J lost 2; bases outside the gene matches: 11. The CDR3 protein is CASGRDYTFTDTQYF. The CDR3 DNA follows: TGTGCCAGTGGCCGGGACTACACCTTCACAGATACGCAGTATTTT.

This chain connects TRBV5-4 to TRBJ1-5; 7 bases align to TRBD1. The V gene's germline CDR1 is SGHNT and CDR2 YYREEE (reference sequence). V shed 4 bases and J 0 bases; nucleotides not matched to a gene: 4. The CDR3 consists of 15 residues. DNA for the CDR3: TGTGCCAGCAGCGCCGGGACAGATAGCAATCAGCCCCAGCATTTT. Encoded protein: CASSAGTDSNQPQHF.

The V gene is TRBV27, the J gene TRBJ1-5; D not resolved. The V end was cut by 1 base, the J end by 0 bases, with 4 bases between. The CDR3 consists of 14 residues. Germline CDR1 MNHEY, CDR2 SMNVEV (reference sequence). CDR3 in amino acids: CASSLYGSNQPQHF. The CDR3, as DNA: TGTGCCAGCAGTTTATACGGTAGCAATCAGCCCCAGCATTTT.

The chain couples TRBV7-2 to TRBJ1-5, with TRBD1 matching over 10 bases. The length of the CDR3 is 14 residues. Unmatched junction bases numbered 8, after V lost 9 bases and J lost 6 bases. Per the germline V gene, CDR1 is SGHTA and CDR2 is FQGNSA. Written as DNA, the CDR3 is TGTGCCAGTTCGACAGGGGGCGCGGGTCAGCCCCAGCATTTT. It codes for CASSTGGAGQPQHF.

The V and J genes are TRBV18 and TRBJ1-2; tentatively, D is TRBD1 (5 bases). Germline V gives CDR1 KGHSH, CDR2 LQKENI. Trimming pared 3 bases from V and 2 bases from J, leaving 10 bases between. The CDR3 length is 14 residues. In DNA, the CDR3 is TGTGCCAGCTCACCGGGACGCCAAAACTATGGCTACACCTTC. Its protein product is CASSPGRQNYGYTF.

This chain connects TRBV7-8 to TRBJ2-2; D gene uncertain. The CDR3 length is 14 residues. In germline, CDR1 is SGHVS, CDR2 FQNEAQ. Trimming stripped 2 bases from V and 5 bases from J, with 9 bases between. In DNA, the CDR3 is TGTGCCAGCAGCTTACGACCCGAGACCGGGGAGCTGTTTTTT. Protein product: CASSLRPETGELFF.

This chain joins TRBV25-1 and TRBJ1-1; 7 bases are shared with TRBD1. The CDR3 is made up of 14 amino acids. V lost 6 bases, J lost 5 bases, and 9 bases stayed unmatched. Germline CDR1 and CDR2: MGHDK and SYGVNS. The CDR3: CASRETGIITEAFF. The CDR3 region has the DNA TGTGCCAGCAGGGAGACAGGGATAATTACTGAAGCTTTCTTT.